This T cell receptor beta chain is from a study of T cells in Graves' hyperthyroidism and ophthalmopathy. V shed 9 bases and J 9 bases; nucleotides not matched to a gene: 8. The CDR3 runs to 14 residues. CDR1 and CDR2 (germline): LNHDA, SQIVND (reference sequence). The TCR beta CDR3 regions underwent amplification using RNA transcripts as the source. HTBI primers drove first-round RT-PCR of the TCR CDR3. TCRdb recomputed calls from the multiplex PCR reads with MiXCR, one row per CDR3 protein. Among 250,000 to 300,000 distinct CDR3 sequences listed, around 15% were seen once. V is TRBV19 and J is TRBJ2-1; TRBD2 matches 13 bases. The sample comprised blood. The TCR sequence derives from a woman aged 45 to 65 with Graves' hyperthyroidism that later progressed to Graves' ophthalmopathy. The CDR3 loop is CASKPTSGRSEQFF. In DNA form, the CDR3 reads TGTGCCAGCAAACCGACTAGCGGGAGGAGTGAGCAGTTCTTC.